Described below is a single T cell receptor (beta chain) sequence and its context. Antigen unknown. The entry originates in a study of T cells in Graves' hyperthyroidism and ophthalmopathy. Amplified TCR beta CDR3 regions derived from RNA transcripts. Primed by the HTBI set, a first-round RT-PCR was run on the TCR CDR3. TCRdb reprocessed the multiplex PCR reads with MiXCR, giving one entry per CDR3 protein. The table lists fewer than 900,000 distinct CDR3 sequences, about 17% of them singletons. Trimming shortened V by 9 bases and J by 1 base, and 12 bases separated the two germline ends. The germline gives CDR1 SNHLY, CDR2 FYNNEI. The length of the CDR3 is 13 residues. Findings and caveats of the study: The authors' 13 V-J model separated ophthalmopathy from stable hyperthyroidism. Most thyroid clonotypes expanded above 0.001 appeared in blood too.

Hyperthyroidism patients were newly diagnosed, had disease duration under 2 months, and were aged 18 to 65 years. Uncontrolled infection, other autoimmune disease, pregnancy or lactation barred patients from enrollment. The sequenced sample was blood. The rearrangement uses TRBV2 and TRBJ1-1; a possible D gene is TRBD1 (5 bases). This TCR was recovered from a man aged 18 to 29 with Graves' hyperthyroidism. The chain's CDR3 is CASTIGENTEAFF. CDR3 coding DNA: TGTGCCAGTACTATAGGGGAGAACACTGAAGCTTTCTTT.